This T cell receptor beta chain was observed in a study of beta chain features in type 1 diabetes. General observations from the study: In every one of the four CD4+ subsets, TCRB CDR3s were moderately but significantly shorter in Type 1 diabetes patients.

Worth noting for this clone: Its cognate antigen is unknown.

This CDR3 has 14 amino acids. The germline V gene has CDR1 SGHRS and CDR2 YFSETQ. Trimming shortened V by 2 bases and J by 0 bases, and 8 bases separated the two germline ends. Expressed TCRB transcripts were sequenced because the isolated RNA had all been reverse transcribed beforehand. The protocol was immunoSEQ multiplex PCR, while the TCRdb copy is restricted to in-frame clones and leaves out a portion. The data hold 600,000 to 750,000 clones, with around 12% observed a single time. The sequenced sample was naive CD4+ T cells from blood. This clonotype was sampled from a man aged 30 to 45 with type 1 diabetes. This chain connects TRBV5-1 to TRBJ1-1; D remains unclear. CDR3 DNA: TGCGCCAGCAGCTTAGTCACGTTGAACACTGAAGCTTTCTTT. This codes for CASSLVTLNTEAFF.